This record covers a single T cell receptor beta chain. The target antigen is unknown. Alongside a J-beta primer mix, a sample-barcoded 5' primer served in a second PCR lasting 7 to 11 cycles. TCRdb called the 5' RACE reads again in MiXCR, with one record for every CDR3 protein. This sample carries about 1 million distinct CDR3 sequences, almost 25% of them seen once, and the ten largest clones take approximately 0.71%. These data are taken from a study of blood T cells in healthy people across ages. Study findings and constraints: More naive CD4+ cells and higher diversity marked long-lived donors relative to aged donors.

The data also belong to a second study, concerning T cells of mothers and their children.

Sequencing input: blood. This TCR was sampled from a girl between 2 and 10 years old in good health.

The CDR3 bases are TGTGCCAGCAGCTCCTATCCCACACAGGGCTCCCTACCTAACTATGGCTACACCTTC. As protein: CASSSYPTQGSLPNYGYTF. The rearrangement joins TRBV3-1 to TRBJ1-2; perhaps TRBD1 as D (6 bases). The ends were cut back, 5 bases at V and 0 bases at J, with 25 bases in the middle. The CDR3 runs to 19 residues. CDR1 and CDR2 from the germline V gene are LGHDT and YNNKEL (reference sequence).